Listed here are 32 T cell receptor beta chains from one sample, sequenced in a study of graft-versus-host responses after intestinal transplantation. Their antigens remain unidentified. Produced via immunoSEQ multiplex PCR; TCRdb's table is partial and in-frame only. The sample lists around 90,000 clones; 94% were seen once. Sequencing used unstimulated CD4+ T cells sorted from spleen or lymph node cells, obtained before transplant. Receptor source: a human donor who was the organ donor for an intestinal transplant.

This chain joins TRBV2 and TRBJ2-3; the D is unclear. The CDR3 is 11 amino acids. CDR1 is SNHLY and CDR2 is FYNNEI in the germline V gene. V was shortened by 5 bases and J by 5 bases, with 5 bases between the two germline ends. CDR3 sequence (DNA): TGTGCCAGCAGTTTAGTAGATACGCAGTATTTT. This encodes CASSLVDTQYF.

This clone was picked up a small number of times. The germline gene is not matched at one end of the junction; a read error may be the cause. The same CDR3 also results from other DNA sequences found in this sample. CDR3 region: CASSLADRDSPLHF. CDR3 sequence (DNA): TGCGCCAGCAGCTTGGCCGACAGGGATTCACCTCTCCACTTT. The J gene is TRBJ1-6, the V gene TRBV5-1; 7 positions match TRBD1. Germline CDR1 is SGHRS and CDR2 is YFSETQ. The CDR3 length is 14 residues.

The chain employs TRBV7-2 and TRBJ1-1, with 7 positions matching TRBD1. Per germline, CDR1 SGHTA and CDR2 FQGNSA. Trimming at V came to 5 bases and at J to 1 base, leaving 1 base not matched to a gene. The CDR3 is 13 residues long. In DNA, the CDR3 is TGTGCCAGCAGCGGGACAGCGAACACTGAAGCTTTCTTT. It specifies CASSGTANTEAFF.

This sequence joins TRBV6-5 and TRBJ1-1; 8 bases line up with TRBD1. Germline loops: CDR1 MNHEY, CDR2 SVGAGI. V trimming: 2 bases; J trimming: 3 bases; junction bases outside the gene matches: 2. CDR3 length: 14 residues. This chain's CDR3 is CASSYNRGDTEAFF. The CDR3 nucleotides read TGTGCCAGCAGTTACAACAGGGGGGACACTGAAGCTTTCTTT.

The CDR3 spells CASSLAVGLANYGYTF. CDR3 DNA: TGTGCCAGCAGCTTAGCAGTGGGGTTAGCTAACTATGGCTACACCTTC. The rearrangement links TRBV7-9 to TRBJ1-2; D is unresolved. The germline gives CDR1 SEHNR, CDR2 FQNEAQ (reference sequence). This CDR3 contains 16 residues. Deletions cut 0 bases from V and 0 bases from J, with 11 bases between. Full variable domain (remainder filled in from reference TRBV7-9 and TRBJ1-2): DTGVSQNPRHKITKRGQNVTFRCDPISEHNRLYWYRQTLGQGPEFLTYFQNEAQLEKSRLLSDRFSAERPKGSFSTLEIQRTEQGDSAMYLCASSLAVGLANYGYTFGSGTRLTVV.

The chain joins TRBV7-9 to TRBJ2-1; a weak D match, TRBD2 (6 bases). Looked up from germline, CDR1 is SEHNR and CDR2 is FQNEAQ (reference sequence). The CDR3 sequence is 14 residues long. Trimming took off 5 bases at V and 7 bases at J, with 15 bases between the two ends. CDR3: CASSPDLGGNEQFF. Written as DNA, the CDR3 is TGTGCCAGCAGCCCGGATTTAGGAGGGAATGAGCAGTTCTTC.

This chain links TRBV23-1 with TRBJ1-1; 12 bases are shared with TRBD1. TRBV23-1 is labeled an ORF, and its function is uncertain. The CDR3 extends over 19 amino acids. The V and J ends lost 7 bases and 1 base, in that order; junction bases with no gene match: 16. CDR3 region: CASTSRDRGHSYRNTEAFF. CDR3 DNA: TGCGCCAGCACCTCTCGGGACAGGGGGCACTCATATAGGAACACTGAAGCTTTCTTT.

The V call is TRBV28, the J call TRBJ2-7, with D possibly matching TRBD2 (6 bases). The V end was cut by 6 bases, the J end by 7 bases, with 16 bases between. Germline loops: CDR1 MDHEN, CDR2 SYDVKM. The CDR3 has 13 amino acids. The CDR3 region has the DNA TGTGCCAGCAGGCAAGTGGGGGGACGAGAGCAGTACTTC. Its protein product is CASRQVGGREQYF.

The chain couples TRBV4-1 to TRBJ1-5; 9 bases agree with TRBD1. There are 18 residues in the CDR3. Trimming cost V 0 bases and J 6 bases; bases outside gene matches: 12. Per the germline V gene, CDR1 is MGHRA and CDR2 is YSYEKL. Here the CDR3 reads CASSQDIQGATLSQPQHF. The CDR3 bases are TGCGCCAGCAGCCAAGATATACAGGGGGCTACGTTAAGTCAGCCCCAGCATTTT.

This chain joins TRBV21-1 and TRBJ1-2. TRBV21-1 corresponds to a pseudogene. This CDR3 contains 16 residues. CDR3 sequence (DNA): TGTGCCAGCAGCAAAGCGGGCGCCAGGGACCCCTATGGCTACACCTTC. This gives the protein CASSKAGARDPYGYTF.

The gene calls are TRBV4-2 and TRBJ2-2; 8 bases map to TRBD2. This CDR3 has 16 amino acids. The V gene end was trimmed by 3 bases and the J gene end by 4 bases; junction bases not matched to a gene: 7. The V gene's germline CDR1 is LGHNA and CDR2 YNFKEQ. CDR3 coding DNA: TGTGCCAGCAGCCATAGTAGCGGGACCGCCACCGGGGAGCTGTTTTTT. It yields the protein CASSHSSGTATGELFF.

The chain carries TRBV28 and TRBJ1-1; D not certain. Trimming cost V 2 bases and J 4 bases, with 8 bases left between them. This CDR3 contains 13 residues. The V gene's germline CDR1 is MDHEN and CDR2 SYDVKM. CDR3 protein: CASSLAGVTEAFF. DNA of the CDR3: TGTGCCAGCAGTTTAGCCGGGGTCACTGAAGCTTTCTTT.

The chain employs TRBV7-3 and TRBJ2-7; weak D call: TRBD2 (6 bases). V was shortened by 0 bases and J by 6 bases, with 12 bases between the two germline ends. The CDR3 is 14 amino acids. Germline CDR1 and CDR2: SGHTA and FQGTGA. The CDR3 sequence: CASSLTRGGIEQYF. In DNA form, the CDR3 reads TGTGCCAGCAGCTTAACGCGTGGAGGGATCGAGCAGTACTTC.

V gene TRBV19 combines with J gene TRBJ1-6; possibly TRBD1 for D (5 bases). This CDR3 is 16 amino acids long. Trimming removed 3 bases from V and 8 bases from J, with 17 bases in between. CDR1 and CDR2 (germline): LNHDA, SQIVND (reference sequence). CDR3 sequence reads: CASSMKTVRVDSPLHF. The CDR3 DNA reads TGTGCCAGTAGTATGAAGACAGTGCGGGTGGATTCACCCCTCCACTTT.

The rearrangement uses TRBV5-6 and TRBJ2-5, with 8 bases matching TRBD2. This CDR3 contains 17 residues. Germline CDR1 reads SGHDT; CDR2 reads YYEEEE. Germline trimming cut 10 bases from V and 2 bases from J; bases unmatched to any gene: 19. The CDR3 DNA reads as TGTGCCTCCCGCCTTACGGGGGGGGAACTTGTACAAGAGACCCAGTACTTC. This gives the protein CASRLTGGELVQETQYF.

V usage is TRBV11-2 and J usage is TRBJ2-7; 9 bases agree with TRBD1. Germline CDR1 and CDR2: SGHAT and FQNNGV. Trimming cost V 2 bases and J 2 bases; bases outside gene matches: 7. The CDR3 covers 16 residues. In DNA, the CDR3 is TGTGCCAGCAGCTTACACCCGGGACAGGGCACCTACGAGCAGTACTTC. Amino acid sequence: CASSLHPGQGTYEQYF.

The V gene is TRBV5-4, the J gene TRBJ1-2, with D hard to call. The V end lost 0 bases, the J end lost 6 bases, and 12 bases lay between the germline ends. The CDR3 is 14 residues long. Germline V CDR1 and CDR2: SGHNT, YYREEE (reference sequence). DNA of the CDR3: TGTGCCAGCAGCTTGGCCTGGACTCCCGATGGCTACACCTTC. Protein product: CASSLAWTPDGYTF.

CDR3 in amino acids: CASSLTSGGITSYEQYF. CDR3 sequence (DNA): TGTGCCAGCAGTCTGACTAGCGGGGGTATTACTTCCTACGAGCAGTACTTC. The chain employs TRBV11-2 and TRBJ2-7; TRBD2 matches at 12 bases. The CDR3 length is 17 residues. Trimming cost V 6 bases and J 1 base; bases outside gene matches: 10. Looked up from germline, CDR1 is SGHAT and CDR2 is FQNNGV.

The chain carries TRBV5-6 and TRBJ1-2; TRBD1 might be the D (6 bases). The CDR3 runs 13 residues. The germline gives CDR1 SGHDT, CDR2 YYEEEE. V shed 0 bases and J shed 5 bases, with 8 bases lying between them. In DNA form, the CDR3 reads TGTGCCAGCAGCTTGGCCGGACAGTATGGCTACACCTTC. Protein product: CASSLAGQYGYTF.

The J gene is TRBJ2-1, the V gene TRBV6-5, with D possibly TRBD1 on 6 matching bases. Trimming left V 2 bases short and J 5 bases short, with 13 bases between. The CDR3 consists of 15 residues. The V gene's germline CDR1 is MNHEY and CDR2 SVGAGI. DNA for the CDR3: TGTGCCAGCAGTTACGGGTCAGGGGTTAACAATGAGCAGTTCTTC. Residues: CASSYGSGVNNEQFF.

This rearrangement joins TRBV10-3 to TRBJ1-6, with 9 bases fitting TRBD1. Germline V gene lookup returns CDR1 ENHRY and CDR2 SYGVKD. This CDR3 contains 15 residues. J lost 6 bases, V lost 6 bases, and 6 bases had no gene match. CDR3 DNA: TGTGCCATCAGCCCACAGGGGGCAGCTAATTCACCCCTCCACTTT. Its protein is CAISPQGAANSPLHF.

CDR3 coding DNA: TGTGCCAGCAGCAGACAGGGTAACGAGCAGTACTTC. The encoded protein is CASSRQGNEQYF. The chain carries TRBV21-1 and TRBJ2-7; TRBD1 reflects the table's D call only, with no check against the DNA. TRBV21-1 is termed a pseudogene. CDR3 length: 12 amino acids.

The chain recombines TRBV5-4 with TRBJ2-4; TRBD1 agrees at 9 bases. Germline assignment: CDR1 SGHNT and CDR2 YYREEE (reference sequence). The CDR3 is 15 amino acids. V gave up 4 bases and J gave up 5 bases; unmatched junction bases: 7. The CDR3 region is CASSPTGGSQNIQYF. DNA of the CDR3: TGTGCCAGCAGCCCGACAGGGGGGTCTCAAAACATTCAGTACTTC.

The chain joins TRBV27 to TRBJ2-7, with D unresolved. V was shortened by 6 bases and J by 2 bases, with 11 bases between the two germline ends. The CDR3 has 13 residues. Germline CDR1 and CDR2: MNHEY and SMNVEV (reference sequence). CDR3 protein: CASRPDETYEQYF. The CDR3 nucleotides are TGTGCCAGCAGACCCGACGAGACCTACGAGCAGTACTTC.

This clone has just one count. The chain employs TRBV30 and TRBJ1-2; D gene unclear. The CDR3 contains 12 residues. Trimming took 2 bases from V and 1 from J, leaving 5 bases between them. Germline values: CDR1 GTSNPN, CDR2 SVGIG (reference sequence). CDR3 DNA: TGTGCCTGGAGTCACAGTAACTATGGCTACACCTTC. Protein sequence: CAWSHSNYGYTF.

On this clone itself: A read error may produce the germline difference seen at one junction end. CDR3 loop: CASSPFSWPQHF. DNA of the CDR3: TGTGCTAGCAGCCCATTCTCATGGCCCCAGCATTTT. The V and J genes are TRBV7-7 and TRBJ1-5; D gene uncertain. CDR1 is SSHAT, CDR2 FNYEAQ, per germline (reference sequence). The CDR3 covers 12 residues.

This chain links TRBV28 with TRBJ1-1; D not certain. V lost 10 bases and J 9 bases, leaving 21 bases between the germline ends. The CDR3 contains 13 residues. The V gene's germline CDR1 is MDHEN and CDR2 SYDVKM. Here the CDR3 DNA reads TGTGCCACCTACTTTGGAATCGAAGGCCAAGCTTTCTTT. It codes for CATYFGIEGQAFF. The full variable domain, in which reference TRBV28 and TRBJ1-1 provide the parts outside the CDR3, is DVKVTQSSRYLVKRTGEKVFLECVQDMDHENMFWYRQDPGLGLRLIYFSYDVKMKEKGDIPEGYSVSREKKERFSLILESASTNQTSMYLCATYFGIEGQAFFGQGTRLTVV.

The chain recombines TRBV5-1 with TRBJ2-5, with 10 bases identical to TRBD1. The germline V gene has CDR1 SGHRS and CDR2 YFSETQ. Trimming at V came to 4 bases and at J to 5 bases, leaving 8 bases not matched to a gene. The CDR3 runs 15 residues. The CDR3 sequence is CASSAWDRGTETQYF. In nucleotides, the CDR3 is TGCGCCAGCAGCGCCTGGGACAGGGGAACGGAGACCCAGTACTTC.

J is TRBJ2-7 and V is TRBV11-2, with D uncertain. V was clipped by 1 base and J by 6 bases, with 7 bases between them. Germline CDR1 reads SGHAT; CDR2 reads FQNNGV. CDR3 length: 12 amino acids. CDR3 sequence (DNA): TGTGCCAGCAGCTTAGTTCGTGTCGAGCAGTACTTC. Protein: CASSLVRVEQYF.

The chain is built from TRBV13 and TRBJ2-2, with 10 bases fitting TRBD2. Germline lookup yields CDR1 PRHDT and CDR2 FYEKMQ (reference sequence). Trimming removed 4 bases from V and 5 bases from J; junction bases left unmatched: 7. The CDR3 covers 16 residues. CDR3 residues: CASSSSKRGGTGELFF. The CDR3 nucleotides read TGTGCCAGCAGCTCGTCGAAGCGGGGGGGTACCGGGGAGCTGTTTTTT.

This clone was observed a handful of times. The chain has TRBV19 and TRBJ2-3; D call uncertain. Germline-derived CDR1 and CDR2 are LNHDA and SQIVND (reference sequence). The germline V and J ends were trimmed by 6 bases and 2 bases, with 3 bases remaining between them. The CDR3 sequence is 11 residues long. The DNA for the CDR3 is TGTGCCAGTAGAAACACAGATACGCAGTATTTT. This translates into CASRNTDTQYF.

The rearrangement joins TRBV29-1 to TRBJ1-2, with D maybe TRBD1 (6 bases). V lost 4 bases and J 7 bases, leaving 13 bases between the germline ends. Germline assignment: CDR1 SQVTM and CDR2 ANQGSEA. CDR3 size: 12 residues. CDR3 DNA: TGCAGCGTTGCCGGAGGACAGCTTGGCTACACCTTC. This gives the protein CSVAGGQLGYTF.